Listed here is a single TCR beta chain. Its antigen is unidentified. The data belong to a study of cytomegalovirus exposure and HLA in healthy donors. The primer mix had 60 Vbeta and 13 Jbeta primers. As originally analysed: As a later analysis found, there were approximately 80 million unique TCR beta chains, of which about 10 million were shared. Produced via immunoSEQ multiplex PCR; TCRdb's table is partial and in-frame only. The V and J calls and the clone size are those of that table, but D and trimming were determined from the DNA. The sample lists tens of thousands of clones, approximately 75% occurring once. Study-wide findings and caveats: An ancestry cluster, one associated with Asian ancestry, reportedly showed fewer N-insertions than the roughly 610-donor mean in a later analysis. Cytomegalovirus status was reportedly diagnosed by the classifier with high sensitivity and specificity.

The sequence was collected from a man aged 25 to 45 in good health and CMV-seropositive. The material sequenced was PBMCs.

For the CDR3, the DNA is TGTGCCAGCACTTCGAACACTGAAGCTTTCTTT. Protein: CASTSNTEAFF. The chain is built from TRBV2 and TRBJ1-1; D unresolved. The CDR3 length is 11 residues. Trimming took off 7 bases at V and 1 base at J, with 4 bases between the two ends. Germline lookup yields CDR1 SNHLY and CDR2 FYNNEI.